This T cell receptor beta chain originates from a study of shared clonotypes between healthy human individuals. CDR3 length: 11 residues. The V gene's germline CDR1 is ENHRY and CDR2 SYGVKD. V was pared by 10 bases and J by 4 bases, with 10 bases between. Researchers sequenced unsorted PBMC DNA using ten immunoSEQ deep assay plates. The data were produced by immunoSEQ multiplex PCR, yet TCRdb's version contains in-frame clones alone and is incomplete. The repertoire includes about 490,000 clones, about 78% of them detected once, and about 12% sits in the top ten. The sample comprised PBMCs. The source of this sequence is a woman in her thirties or forties in good health. Some clones in this sample may be carry-over from other donors' samples. This chain uses TRBV10-3 with TRBJ2-5; perhaps TRBD1 as D (5 bases). In nucleotides, the CDR3 is TGTGCCAGCGCGCAGGGAGAGACCCAGTACTTC. Its protein is CASAQGETQYF.